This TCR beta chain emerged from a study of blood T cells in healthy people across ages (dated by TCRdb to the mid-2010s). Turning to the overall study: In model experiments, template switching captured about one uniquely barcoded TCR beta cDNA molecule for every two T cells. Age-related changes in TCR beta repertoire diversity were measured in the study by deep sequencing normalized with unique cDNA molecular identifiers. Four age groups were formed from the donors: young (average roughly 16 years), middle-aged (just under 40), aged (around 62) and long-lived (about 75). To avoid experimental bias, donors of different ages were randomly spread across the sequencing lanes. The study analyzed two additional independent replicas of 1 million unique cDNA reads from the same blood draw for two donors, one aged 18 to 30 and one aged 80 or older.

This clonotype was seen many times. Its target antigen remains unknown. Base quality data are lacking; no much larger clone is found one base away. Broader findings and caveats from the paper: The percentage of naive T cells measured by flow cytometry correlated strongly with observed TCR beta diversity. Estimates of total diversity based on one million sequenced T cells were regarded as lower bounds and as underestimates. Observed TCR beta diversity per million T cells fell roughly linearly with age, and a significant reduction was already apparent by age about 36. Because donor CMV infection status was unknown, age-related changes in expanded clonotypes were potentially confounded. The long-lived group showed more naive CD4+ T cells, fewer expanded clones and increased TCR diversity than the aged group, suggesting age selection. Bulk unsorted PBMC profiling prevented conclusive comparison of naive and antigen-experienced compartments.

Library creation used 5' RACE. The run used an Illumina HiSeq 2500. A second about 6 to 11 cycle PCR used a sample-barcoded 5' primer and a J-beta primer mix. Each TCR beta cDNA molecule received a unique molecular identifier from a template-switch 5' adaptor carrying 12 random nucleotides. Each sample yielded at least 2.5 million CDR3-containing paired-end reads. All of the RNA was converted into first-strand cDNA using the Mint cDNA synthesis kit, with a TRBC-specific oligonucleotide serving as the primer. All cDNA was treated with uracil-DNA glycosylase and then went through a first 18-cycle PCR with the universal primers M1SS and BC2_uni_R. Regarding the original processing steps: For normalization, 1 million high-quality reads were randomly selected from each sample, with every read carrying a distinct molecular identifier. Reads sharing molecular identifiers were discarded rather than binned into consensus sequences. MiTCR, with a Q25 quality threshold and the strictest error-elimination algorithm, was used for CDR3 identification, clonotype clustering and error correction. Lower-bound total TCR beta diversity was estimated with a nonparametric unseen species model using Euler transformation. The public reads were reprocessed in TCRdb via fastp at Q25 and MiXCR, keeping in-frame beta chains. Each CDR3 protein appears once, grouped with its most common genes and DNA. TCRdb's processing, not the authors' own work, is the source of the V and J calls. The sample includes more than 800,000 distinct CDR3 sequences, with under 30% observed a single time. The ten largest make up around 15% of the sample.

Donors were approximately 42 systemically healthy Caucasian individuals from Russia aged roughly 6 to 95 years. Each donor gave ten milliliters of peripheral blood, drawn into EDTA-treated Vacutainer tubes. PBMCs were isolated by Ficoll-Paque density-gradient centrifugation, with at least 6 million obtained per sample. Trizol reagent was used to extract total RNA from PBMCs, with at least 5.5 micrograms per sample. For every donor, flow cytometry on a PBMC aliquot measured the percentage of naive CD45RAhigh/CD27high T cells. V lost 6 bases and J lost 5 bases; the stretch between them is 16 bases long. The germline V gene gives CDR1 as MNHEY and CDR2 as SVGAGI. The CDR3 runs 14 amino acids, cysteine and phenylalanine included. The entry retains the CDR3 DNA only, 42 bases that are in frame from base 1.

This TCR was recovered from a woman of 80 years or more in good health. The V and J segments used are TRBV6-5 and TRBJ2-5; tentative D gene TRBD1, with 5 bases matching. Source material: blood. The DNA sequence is TGTGCCAGCAGGTCTCCTAGGTCAGGGGAGACCCAGTACTTC. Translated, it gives CASRSPRSGETQYF.